This T cell receptor beta chain was recorded in a study of T-cell memory formation after mild COVID-19 (dated by TCRdb to about 2021). Regarding the complete study: TCR sequence clusters from the two donors were largely donor specific. The cohort comprised two young, previously healthy adult volunteers, one female and one male. Longitudinal TCRalpha and TCRbeta repertoire sequencing tracked T-cell clones expanding and contracting after mild COVID-19 in two donors.

CDR1 and CDR2 are drawn from the germline V gene: SGHTA, FQGNSA. Ends trimmed: V by 5 bases, J by 6 bases; bases unmatched to a gene: 9. Its CDR3 holds 15 amino acids, cysteine through phenylalanine. Just CDR3 DNA is preserved here, 45 bases in frame from base 1. This sample was sequenced with an Illumina NovaSeq 6000. cDNA libraries for TCRalpha and TCRbeta were prepared by 5'RACE using constant-segment primers, with sample barcodes and unique molecular identifiers added. Trizol reagent was used to extract RNA from every sample. The libraries were amplified in two PCR steps, and the second step added a second sample barcode and Illumina TruSeq adapters. Sequencing of the libraries was done on an Illumina NovaSeq, producing 2 x 150 bp paired-end reads. The authors processed their data as follows. With migec v1.2.7, reads were demultiplexed and then collapsed into UMI-guided consensus sequences. With mixcr v2.1.11, UMI consensuses were aligned to TRA and TRB V and J templates and assembled into clonotypes. A clonotype was counted as expanded or contracted only when both edgeR and NoisET called the clonotype significant, with the noise models trained on biological replicates. For edgeR calls, a false discovery rate-adjusted p below 0.01 and a log2 fold-change threshold of 1 were applied. As an exploratory analysis of dynamics, PCA with hierarchical clustering was applied to max-normalized trajectories of the 1000 most abundant clonotypes. Separately sequenced CD4+ and CD8+ repertoires were used to assign a CD4 or CD8 phenotype to each responding clone. TCRdb reanalyzed the raw reads on its own, using fastp at Q25 for trimming and MiXCR for clone calling, and kept in-frame beta chains. CDR3 protein duplicates are merged, each entry listing the most common genes and DNA. Clone size and V and J calls follow TCRdb, not the original study. This sample lists 270,000 or so distinct CDR3 sequences; over 15% were detected once. The ten largest clonotypes hold 20% to 25% of the sample.

Results the study describes overall, beyond this receptor: Only two mild cases were covered in the study, and larger cohorts including severe cases with pre-infection samples were considered necessary. Balanced CD4/CD8 phenotypes were observed for clones contracting from day 15 to 85, whereas a bias towards CD4+ was observed for a second wave of clones expanding from day 15 to 37. SARS-CoV-2 specificity was not confirmed for the second-wave clones peaking on day 37. Contracting CD4+ clones were found mainly in CM and EM memory subsets, while CD8+ clones were enriched in EMRA. The detection of some responding clones in pre-infection memory suggests that pre-existing cross-reactive memory T cells joined the SARS-CoV-2 response.

PBMCs were isolated by Ficoll-Paque density gradient centrifugation. Comment on this clonotype: Its antigen is not yet known. Per-base quality was not reported, and no clone a single base away is much larger than it.

Sequences were obtained from PBMCs or a T cell subset sorted from them (not recorded which). The chain is encoded by TRBV7-2 joined to TRBJ2-2; TRBD1 lines up with 7 middle nucleotides. The receptor comes from a young man who had mild COVID-19 (a few samples of this study predate the infection). The sample titles of this study are shuffled in the database, so cell type and time point are left out; the donor was told from shared clones. The DNA is as follows: TGTGCCAGCAGCCGCGGACAGGTTCTCCCCGGGGAGCTGTTTTTT. Its protein reads: CASSRGQVLPGELFF. This CDR3, with the reference TRBV7-2 and TRBJ2-2 proteins standing in past its ends, gives the full variable domain GAGVSQSPSNKVTEKGKDVELRCDPISGHTALYWYRQSLGQGLEFLIYFQGNSAPDKSGLPSDRFSAERTGGSVSTLTIQRTQQEDSAVYLCASSRGQVLPGELFFGEGSRLTVL.